Following are 17 T cell receptor beta chains from one sample sequenced in a study of B cell selection in AIRE deficiency. Regulatory T cells were sorted as CD4+CD25hiCD127low/negative. Only in-frame clones appear in the TCRdb table, and some are missing; sequencing was by immunoSEQ multiplex PCR. The sample lists 28,000 or so clones; approximately 92% were seen once. Sequencing input: CD4+CD25+ Tregs sorted from PBMCs. Receptor source: a human donor in good health.

This chain links TRBV11-2 with TRBJ2-1; no reliable D call. CDR1 is SGHAT and CDR2 is FQNNGV in the germline V gene. The CDR3 covers 13 residues. V lost 1 base, J lost 7 bases, and 8 bases lay in between. The CDR3 coding sequence is TGTGCCAGCAGCTTAGTCGGCAGGAATGAGCAGTTCTTC. Translating it yields CASSLVGRNEQFF.

The gene calls are TRBV18 and TRBJ1-2; D not resolved. The CDR3 loop spans 12 amino acids. Germline lookup yields CDR1 KGHSH and CDR2 LQKENI. The ends were cut back, 0 bases at V and 8 bases at J, with 7 bases in the middle. The CDR3: CASSPPGGGYTF. The DNA for the CDR3 is TGTGCCAGCTCACCACCCGGAGGGGGCTACACCTTC.

V is TRBV9 and J is TRBJ1-1; D is unresolved. Trimming removed 0 bases at V and 4 bases at J, with 7 bases between. This CDR3 contains 13 residues. The germline gives CDR1 SGDLS, CDR2 YYNGEE. CDR3 region: CASSVAPRTEAFF. For the CDR3, the DNA is TGTGCCAGCAGCGTAGCCCCCCGCACTGAAGCTTTCTTT.

The genes are TRBV7-8 and TRBJ1-1; the D is unclear. V shed 1 base and J shed 1 base, with 7 bases lying between them. The CDR3 consists of 14 residues. Germline-derived CDR1 and CDR2 are SGHVS and FQNEAQ. This CDR3 is CASSLVGRNTEAFF. The DNA for the CDR3 is TGTGCCAGCAGCTTAGTTGGGCGGAACACTGAAGCTTTCTTT. Supplemented by reference TRBV7-8 and TRBJ1-1, the full variable domain reads GAGVSQSPRYKVAKRGQDVALRCDPISGHVSLFWYQQALGQGPEFLTYFQNEAQLDKSGLPSDRFFAERPEGSVSTLKIQRTQQEDSAVYLCASSLVGRNTEAFFGQGTRLTVV.

The genes are TRBV2 and TRBJ2-3; D gene ambiguous. Germline V gene data show CDR1 as SNHLY and CDR2 as FYNNEI. Trimming stripped 7 bases from V and 6 bases from J, with 11 bases between. CDR3 size: 12 residues. The CDR3 DNA reads as TGTGCCAGCATGTCGCTGTCCGATACGCAGTATTTT. Protein: CASMSLSDTQYF. The whole variable domain, remainder taken from reference TRBV2 and TRBJ2-3, is EPEVTQTPSHQVTQMGQEVILRCVPISNHLYFYWYRQILGQKVEFLVSFYNNEISEKSEIFDDQFSVERPDGSNFTLKIRSTKLEDSAMYFCASMSLSDTQYFGPGTRLTVL.

The rearrangement joins TRBV6-5 to TRBJ1-3; no clear D gene. V lost 5 bases, J lost 10 bases, and 15 bases lay in between. This CDR3 spans 13 amino acids. Germline V gene lookup returns CDR1 MNHEY and CDR2 SVGAGI. CDR3 in DNA: TGTGCCAGCAGTCGCGACACCCGAGGGACCATATATTTT. Translating gives CASSRDTRGTIYF.

This sequence joins TRBV2 and TRBJ1-6; 7 bases agree with TRBD1. CDR1 and CDR2 (germline): SNHLY, FYNNEI. Trimming removed 8 bases from V and 7 bases from J; junction bases left unmatched: 5. This CDR3 region has 13 residues. CDR3 bases: TGTGCCAGCGGGGGGACAGAAAATTCACCCCTCCACTTT. It translates to CASGGTENSPLHF.

V usage is TRBV6-5 and J usage is TRBJ1-1; 7 bases line up with TRBD1. The CDR3 runs 13 residues. CDR1 and CDR2 from the germline V gene are MNHEY and SVGAGI. V lost 6 bases, J lost 9 bases, and 10 bases stayed unmatched. In nucleotides, the CDR3 is TGTGCCAGCAGCCCCCCGGCCAGGGGGAAAGCTTTCTTT. This gives the protein CASSPPARGKAFF.

V is TRBV6-5 and J is TRBJ2-5; a weak D match, TRBD2 (5 bases). The length of the CDR3 is 13 residues. Trimming removed 2 bases at V and 9 bases at J, with 13 bases between. Looked up from germline, CDR1 is MNHEY and CDR2 is SVGAGI. CDR3 in DNA: TGTGCCAGCAGTTACAGCGGCCGAATGGCCCAGTACTTC. Its translation is CASSYSGRMAQYF.

This clone ranks as medium-sized. The chain combines TRBV18 with TRBJ2-7, with 8 nucleotides matching TRBD2. Trimming took 3 bases from V and 1 from J; bases not matched to a gene: 5. Germline CDR1 is KGHSH and CDR2 is LQKENI. This CDR3 contains 15 residues. The DNA for the CDR3 is TGTGCCAGCTCACCTTCCGCGGGGGGTTCCTACGAGCAGTACTTC. Translating gives CASSPSAGGSYEQYF.

V gene TRBV5-1 combines with J gene TRBJ2-3; 9 bases are a match to TRBD2. This CDR3 is 16 amino acids long. Germline CDR1 is SGHRS and CDR2 is YFSETQ. Trimming took 2 bases from V and 5 from J; bases not matched to a gene: 9. In DNA, the CDR3 is TGCGCCAGCAGCTTCCAGCGGGGGGCAGAATTAGATACGCAGTATTTT. Translated: CASSFQRGAELDTQYF.

The rearrangement links TRBV12-5 to TRBJ1-2; TRBD1 aligns across 9 bases. There are 15 residues in the CDR3. Trimming cost V 1 base and J 8 bases; bases outside gene matches: 8. Germline V CDR1 and CDR2: LGHNT, FRNRAP. In DNA form, the CDR3 reads TGTGCTAGTGGTTTGGACGGGGGACAGGGTGAGGGCTACACCTTC. It encodes CASGLDGGQGEGYTF. Full variable domain (remainder filled in from reference TRBV12-5 and TRBJ1-2): DARVTQTPRHKVTEMGQEVTMRCQPILGHNTVFWYRQTMMQGLELLAYFRNRAPLDDSGMPKDRFSAEMPDATLATLKIQPSEPRDSAVYFCASGLDGGQGEGYTFGSGTRLTVV.

J is TRBJ2-7 and V is TRBV5-3; tentative D call: TRBD1 (7 bases). Being an ORF, TRBV5-3 has a function that is uncertain. Trimming pared 4 bases from V and 1 base from J, leaving 15 bases between. The CDR3 totals 15 residues. CDR3 nucleotide sequence: TGTGCCAGAAGCGGCGGGACAGCTATATCCTACGAGCAGTACTTC. It is translated as CARSGGTAISYEQYF.

Concerning this clone itself: A junction end diverges from the germline sequence, so it may reflect a read error. The chain is built from TRBV10-3 and TRBJ2-7; TRBD1 aligns across 7 bases. The CDR3 has 13 residues. Germline CDR1 ENHRY, CDR2 SYGVKD. The CDR3 spells CATSEGAGDEQYF. In DNA, the CDR3 is TGTGCCACCAGTGAGGGGGCTGGGGACGAGCAGTACTTC.

CDR3 in amino acids: CASSLFRGNQPQHF. CDR3 DNA sequence: TGTGCCAGCAGTTTATTCAGGGGCAATCAGCCCCAGCATTTT. V usage is TRBV27 and J usage is TRBJ1-5; D possibly corresponds to TRBD1 (5 bases). This CDR3 is built from 14 residues. Germline loops: CDR1 MNHEY, CDR2 SMNVEV (reference sequence). V lost 1 base, J lost 2 bases, and 6 bases lay in between.

J is TRBJ1-5 and V is TRBV5-1; 12 bases agree with TRBD1. The V segment lost 4 bases and the J segment 7 bases; nucleotides outside the gene matches: 3. Germline CDR1 SGHRS, CDR2 YFSETQ. This CDR3 is 14 amino acids long. The CDR3 region is CASSEGTGGQPQHF. For the CDR3, the DNA is TGCGCCAGCAGCGAAGGGACAGGGGGCCAGCCCCAGCATTTT.

This clone was picked up a small number of times. The chain couples TRBV29-1 to TRBJ1-4; 10 bases agree with TRBD1. V shed 6 bases, J shed 8 bases, and the junction held 6 bases outside the gene matches. The germline V gene has CDR1 SQVTM and CDR2 ANQGSEA. CDR3 length equals 13 residues. In nucleotides, the CDR3 is TGCAGCGTCCCCGACAGGGGGCGCGAAAAACTGTTTTTT. This encodes CSVPDRGREKLFF.